These 8 T cell receptor beta chains came from one sample sequenced in a study of OX40 agonist ivuxolimab in advanced cancers. The method was immunoSEQ multiplex PCR; TCRdb's version includes in-frame clones alone and lacks a portion of them. Of some 110,000 clones listed, around 93% are singletons. Here the sequenced sample was CD4+ or CD8+ T cells sorted from blood, taken in a trial of the OX40 agonist ivuxolimab. The receptor source for this set is an adult with an advanced solid tumor such as melanoma, head and neck, liver or kidney cancer.

The chain links TRBV6-5 to TRBJ2-2; D unresolved. The germline gives CDR1 MNHEY, CDR2 SVGAGI. The V end was cut by 3 bases, the J end by 3 bases, with 5 bases between. The CDR3 is 13 residues long. CDR3 amino acids: CASSYADTGELFF. The CDR3 DNA follows: TGTGCCAGCAGTTATGCAGACACCGGGGAGCTGTTTTTT.

J is TRBJ2-1 and V is TRBV10-1; tentative D call: TRBD1 (6 bases). Looked up from germline, CDR1 is WNHNN and CDR2 is SYGVQD (reference sequence). Trimming took 2 bases from V and 2 from J, leaving 10 bases between them. There are 15 residues in the CDR3. The CDR3 region is CASSEGTPTYNEQFF. The CDR3 DNA is TGCGCCAGCAGTGAGGGGACACCTACCTACAATGAGCAGTTCTTC.

The chain employs TRBV5-4 and TRBJ2-7; 9 bases are shared with TRBD2. This CDR3 contains 15 residues. Germline V gene lookup returns CDR1 SGHNT and CDR2 YYREEE (reference sequence). The trim removed 0 bases at V and 6 bases at J, leaving 7 bases unmatched. This chain's CDR3 is CASSLASGRTAEQYF. The DNA for the CDR3 is TGTGCCAGCAGCTTGGCGAGCGGGAGGACGGCCGAGCAGTACTTC.

The gene calls are TRBV5-1 and TRBJ1-5, with 7 bases lining up with TRBD1. Germline V gene sequence: CDR1 SGHRS, CDR2 YFSETQ. The CDR3 has 14 residues. V lost 3 bases to trimming and J lost 2 bases; unmatched junction nucleotides: 2. CDR3 in amino acids: CASSSGQGNQPQHF. DNA for the CDR3: TGCGCCAGCAGCTCCGGACAGGGCAATCAGCCCCAGCATTTT.

This chain joins TRBV5-4 and TRBJ2-2; D might be TRBD1 (6 bases). V was clipped by 0 bases and J by 5 bases, with 17 bases between them. In germline, CDR1 is SGHNT, CDR2 YYREEE (reference sequence). There are 17 residues in the CDR3. CDR3 in amino acids: CASSLGDFRGLTGELFF. CDR3 nucleotide sequence: TGTGCCAGCAGCTTGGGGGATTTCAGGGGCCTGACCGGGGAGCTGTTTTTT.

The genes are TRBV15 and TRBJ2-3; D gene ambiguous. Trimming took 0 bases from V and 2 from J, leaving 3 bases between them. The CDR3 covers 13 residues. The germline V gene encodes CDR1 LNHNV and CDR2 YYDKDF (reference sequence). In DNA form, the CDR3 reads TGTGCCACCAGCAGAGATCTCACAGATACGCAGTATTTT. This codes for CATSRDLTDTQYF.

The sample holds a few counts of this clone. The J gene is TRBJ1-2, the V gene TRBV5-1, with 8 nucleotides matching TRBD1. V shed 4 bases, J shed 10 bases, and the junction held 18 bases outside the gene matches. Per germline, CDR1 SGHRS and CDR2 YFSETQ. The CDR3 length is 16 residues. This chain's CDR3 is CASSSTPGQGVSVYTF. CDR3 nucleotide sequence: TGCGCCAGCAGCAGTACCCCCGGACAGGGCGTCTCAGTCTACACCTTC.

The chain has TRBV19 and TRBJ2-7; D may be TRBD1 (6 bases). The germline CDR1 and CDR2 sequences are LNHDA and SQIVND (reference sequence). The CDR3 runs 11 residues. Trimming shortened V by 8 bases and J by 7 bases, and 12 bases separated the two germline ends. CDR3 amino acids: CASESRGEQYF. CDR3 DNA: TGTGCCAGTGAATCAAGGGGGGAGCAGTACTTC.